This is a list of T cell receptor beta chains from one sample in a study of CD8 T cells in Susac syndrome. TCRdb passed the immunoSEQ multiplex PCR reads through MiXCR, listing each CDR3 protein once. Seen here are over 300,000 distinct CDR3 sequences, 92% observed once, and the top ten hold about 0.07%. The sequencing sample was made of CD4+ T cells from PBMCs. Source of these receptors: a human donor with multiple sclerosis. CDR3s include the opening cysteine and the closing phenylalanine or tryptophan. Each record gives: J gene, clone size, D gene, V gene, CDR3 DNA, CDR3 protein. The D gene is left open where the match is weak. Clone size appears in some rows only: once, few, many, or a class for an expanded clone.

>TRBJ2-7|few|-|TRBV6-4
TGTGCCAGCAGTGACTCGAAGCTTAAGTACTTC
CASSDSKLKYF
>TRBJ2-5|-|TRBD2|TRBV6-2/TRBV6-3
TGTGCCAGCAGCTTTACTAGCGGGAGGGCCGTCCCCCAAGAGACCCAGTACTTC
CASSFTSGRAVPQETQYF
>TRBJ2-7|-|-|TRBV6-2/TRBV6-3
TGTGCCAGCAGTTACGGCGGACGCTACGAGCAGTACTTC
CASSYGGRYEQYF
>TRBJ1-2|-|-|TRBV9
TGTGCCAGCAGCGCTCGAAACCGAGGCTACACCTTC
CASSARNRGYTF
>TRBJ1-1|-|-|TRBV29-1
TGCAGCGTCATGGGACGGATGAACACTGAAGCTTTCTTT
CSVMGRMNTEAFF
>TRBJ2-5|-|-|TRBV3-1
TGTGCCAGCAGCCAATTATTGCAAGAGACCCAGTACTTC
CASSQLLQETQYF
>TRBJ1-5|-|TRBD1|TRBV10-3
TGTGCCATCAGGGAGGGGGACAGCTTCAATCAGCCCCAGCATTTT
CAIREGDSFNQPQHF
>TRBJ1-2|-|-|TRBV4-2
TGTGCCAGCAGCCAAGCTAGGGGGGCCGACTATGGCTACACCTTC
CASSQARGADYGYTF
>TRBJ1-3|-|-|TRBV18
TGTGCCAGCTCACCACTTGGAGGAAGCTCTGGAAACACCATATATTTT
CASSPLGGSSGNTIYF
>TRBJ1-1|-|-|TRBV7-2
TGTGCCAGCAGCTTAATAGGCGGGGTGGGACGAGAAGCTTTCTTT
CASSLIGGVGREAFF
>TRBJ1-1|few|-|TRBV7-8
TGTGCCAGCAGCTTAGGGTCGAACACTGAAGCTTTCTTT
CASSLGSNTEAFF
>TRBJ2-3|-|-|TRBV19
TGTGCCAGTAGTATAGCCGTTACTCAGGCGGCAGATACGCAGTATTTT
CASSIAVTQAADTQYF
>TRBJ2-5|-|-|TRBV7-9
TGTGCCAGCAGCTTAGTTAAACCGGGAGCCCGGATAAGGGCCCAGTACTTC
CASSLVKPGARIRAQYF
>TRBJ2-4|-|-|TRBV6-1
TGTGCCAGCAGTGTTACGTTTTATAGCGGTAAAAACATTCAGTACTTC
CASSVTFYSGKNIQYF
>TRBJ1-1|-|-|TRBV9
TGTGCCAGCAGCGTAGCTCCAGAGAACACTGAAGCTTTCTTT
CASSVAPENTEAFF
>TRBJ1-1|-|-|TRBV19
TGTGCCAGTAGTATGGGGGGGGCGCGAGGTGAAGCTTTCTTT
CASSMGGARGEAFF
>TRBJ2-2|-|-|TRBV6-5
TGTGCCAGCACTTTTTGGGGTGGAGGTTCGGGGGGCCTTAACACCGGGGAGCTGTTTTTT
CASTFWGGGSGGLNTGELFF
>TRBJ2-4|-|TRBD1|TRBV29-1
TGCAGCGCGCTCCGGGACAGAAAAAACATTCAGTACTTC
CSALRDRKNIQYF
>TRBJ1-1|once|-|TRBV5-1
TGCGCCAGCAGCTTGAATCCGGCGGCAGCGAACACTGAAGCTTTCTTT
CASSLNPAAANTEAFF
>TRBJ2-5|-|TRBD2|TRBV30
TGTGCCTGGAGGTCTAGCGGGGGTAGGGGGGAGACCCAGTACTTC
CAWRSSGGRGETQYF
>TRBJ2-3|once|-|TRBV6-1
TGTGCCAGCAGCACACGCCGGGACATTGGGAGAGATACGCAGTATTTT
CASSTRRDIGRDTQYF
>TRBJ2-2|-|-|TRBV24-1
TGTGCCACCAGTGAAACCTGGCCGAACACCGGGGAGCTGTTTTTT
CATSETWPNTGELFF
>TRBJ1-5|-|TRBD1|TRBV4-3
TGCGCCAGCAGCCAAGGGGCTGGCAGGGGGGATGGCAATCAGCCCCAGCATTTT
CASSQGAGRGDGNQPQHF
>TRBJ1-1|-|TRBD1|TRBV19
TGTGCCACGACTACTCGGGACAGGGGACGAGGGAACACTGAAGCTTTCTTT
CATTTRDRGRGNTEAFF
>TRBJ1-5|-|-|TRBV7-2
TGTGCCAGCAGCTACCGGCAGGGCATCCAGCCCCAGCATTTT
CASSYRQGIQPQHF
>TRBJ1-1|-|-|TRBV30
TGTGCCTGGAGGTCGAGACAGAACACTGAAGCTTTCTTT
CAWRSRQNTEAFF
>TRBJ1-5|-|-|TRBV6-1
TGTGCCAGCAGCGGGGCAGGTTATCAGCCCCAGCATTTT
CASSGAGYQPQHF
>TRBJ1-1|-|-|TRBV6-6
TGTGCCAGCAGTCCGGAGGGTGGCCTGGCTGAAGCTTTCTTT
CASSPEGGLAEAFF
>TRBJ2-7|-|TRBD2|TRBV10-3
TGTGCCATCAGTCCGGGACTAGCGGGAGCCTACGAGCAGTACTTC
CAISPGLAGAYEQYF
>TRBJ2-5|-|-|TRBV4-1
TGCGCCAGCAGCCGCCCAGGGCAACGAAAGACCCAGTACTTC
CASSRPGQRKTQYF
>TRBJ2-5|-|-|TRBV29-1
TGCAGCATTGGGCCTACGGGTCGCTTAAACTTC
CSIGPTGRLNF
>TRBJ1-5|once|-|TRBV5-8
TGTGCCAGCAGCCTTGGCACAGTTCAGGATCAGCCCCAGCATTTT
CASSLGTVQDQPQHF
>TRBJ2-1|-|-|TRBV12-5
TGTGCTAGTGGTGGACGAATGGGAGAATTACCCTACAATGAGCAGTTCTTC
CASGGRMGELPYNEQFF
>TRBJ2-5|-|-|TRBV3-1
TGTGCCAGCGGGGCCGGGGCGTCCCAGTACTTC
CASGAGASQYF
>TRBJ2-2|-|-|TRBV10-1
TGCGCCAGCAGTGTGAGCCAGAACGCCGGGGAGCTGTTTTTT
CASSVSQNAGELFF
>TRBJ1-1|-|-|TRBV5-1
TGCGCCAGCAGCTTGGACTCCACCGTGGGGGAAGCTTTCTTT
CASSLDSTVGEAFF
>TRBJ1-1|-|-|TRBV29-1
TGCAGCGTTGTGGAGGGGATTACTGAAGCTTTCTTT
CSVVEGITEAFF
>TRBJ2-1|-|-|TRBV30
TGTGCCTGGACAGGAATAAGCTCCTACAATGAGCAGTTCTTC
CAWTGISSYNEQFF
>TRBJ2-1|-|TRBD2|TRBV6-5
TGTGCCAGCGTTGAGGCGGGAGGGCATTACAATGAGCAGTTCTTC
CASVEAGGHYNEQFF
>TRBJ2-3|-|-|TRBV6-2/TRBV6-3
TGTGCCAGCAGTTACCCCGGGGACCTCACAGATACGCAGTATTTT
CASSYPGDLTDTQYF
>TRBJ1-5|-|-|TRBV20-1
TGCAGTGCTAGAGACATTGAGGATCAGCCCCAGCATTTT
CSARDIEDQPQHF
>TRBJ1-5|-|TRBD1|TRBV15
TGTGCCACCAGCACACCCCGGGACAGTCAACATAGCAATCAGCCCCAGCATTTT
CATSTPRDSQHSNQPQHF
>TRBJ2-7|-|TRBD1|TRBV2
TGTGCCAGCAGTGAAGGACAGGGTTCGGTCTACGAGCAGTACTTC
CASSEGQGSVYEQYF
>TRBJ2-7|once|-|TRBV7-8
TGTGCCAGCACTCCGAACGGGGTCGAGCAGTACTTC
CASTPNGVEQYF
>TRBJ1-6|-|-|TRBV19
TGTGCCAGTAGTATCGGGAGGGTGAGCTCCTATAATTCACCCCTCCACTTT
CASSIGRVSSYNSPLHF
>TRBJ2-1|-|TRBD1|TRBV9
TGTGCCAGCAGCGTACACGACAGGGCCTACAATGAGCAGTTCTTC
CASSVHDRAYNEQFF
>TRBJ2-6|-|-|TRBV19
TGTGCCAGTAGATGGGTTGGGGCCAACGTCCTGACTTTC
CASRWVGANVLTF
>TRBJ2-5|-|TRBD1|TRBV7-8
TGTGCCAGCAGCTTAGCGGGACAGGGAATGGAGACCCAGTACTTC
CASSLAGQGMETQYF
>TRBJ2-5|once|TRBD2|TRBV9
TGTGCCAGCAGCGCCAGACTAGCGGAAGAGACCCAGTACTTC
CASSARLAEETQYF
>TRBJ1-2|-|-|TRBV7-8
TGTGCCAGCAGCTCGGGAGAGGGTAGGAGCTATGGCTACACCTTC
CASSSGEGRSYGYTF
>TRBJ2-3|once|TRBD2|TRBV19
TGTGCCAGTAGTCGGGGGGTTAGCACAGATACGCAGTATTTT
CASSRGVSTDTQYF
>TRBJ2-2|-|-|TRBV7-7
TGTGCTAGCAGCTTACATCTGACCGGGGAGCTGTTTTTT
CASSLHLTGELFF